The 4 T cell receptor beta chains given below trace back to one sample, sequenced in a study of breast tumors, draining lymph nodes, adjacent tissues. The lymph nodes were axillary draining lymph nodes from breast cancer patients. MiXCR, applied by TCRdb to the multiplex PCR reads, yields one record per CDR3 protein. Among about 270,000 distinct CDR3 sequences listed, about 30% were seen once. The sequenced sample was axillary lymph node tissue. The receptors stem from a female donor with breast cancer. Some clones in this sample may be carry-over from other donors' samples.

This clonotype was counted at least ten times. The chain employs TRBV6-6 and TRBJ2-6, with 8 bases fitting TRBD1. The CDR3 is 14 amino acids. Germline values: CDR1 MNHNY, CDR2 SVGAGI (reference sequence). V was pared by 8 bases and J by 3 bases, with 3 bases of the junction left unmatched. As DNA, the CDR3 is TGTGCCAGCTTACAGGGGGGTGGGGCCAACGTCCTGACTTTC. Amino acid sequence: CASLQGGGANVLTF.

This clonotype was picked up a small number of times. In nucleotides, the CDR3 is TGCGCCAGCAGCTTTCGGCTAGCGGGATCCCCGGGGTACAATGAGCAGTTCTTC. Its translation: CASSFRLAGSPGYNEQFF. This chain joins TRBV5-1 and TRBJ2-1; 9 bases match TRBD2. Trimming cost V 2 bases and J 4 bases; bases outside gene matches: 13. CDR1 is SGHRS and CDR2 is YFSETQ in the germline V gene. CDR3 length: 18 amino acids.

On this clonotype: One end of the junction fails to match germline, which may point to a read error. The chain combines TRBV7-9 with TRBJ2-1, with 11 bases fitting TRBD2. The germline CDR1 and CDR2 sequences are SEHNR and FQNEAQ (reference sequence). The CDR3 extends over 18 amino acids. DNA for the CDR3: TGTGCCAGCAGCCTAGGGAAGCTACTAGCGGGAGAATACAGTGAGCAGTTCTTC. Translation gives CASSLGKLLAGEYSEQFF.

This clonotype showed up just a few times. This may stem from a read error, because a much larger clone lies one nucleotide away. The chain couples TRBV20-1 to TRBJ2-7, with 11 bases fitting TRBD2. The CDR3 spans 14 residues. Trimming cost V 3 bases and J 6 bases; bases outside gene matches: 7. The germline CDR1 and CDR2 sequences are DFQATT and SNEGSKA (reference sequence). CDR3 coding DNA: TGCAGTGCTAGTGGGACTAGCGGATTCTCCGAGCAGTACTTC. This gives the protein CSASGTSGFSEQYF.